This T cell receptor beta chain derives from a study of blood T cell repertoires in COVID-19. As for the study in general: PBMCs, B-cell-depleted T cells, or T cells were the source of the cDNA or gDNA that made up the material.

Seattle researchers signed up patients amid active infection and tracked them longitudinally. This clone occurred once. Authors' analysis steps: Amplification with reference gene primers provided the estimates of nucleated cell counts. Only in-frame clones appear in the TCRdb table, and some are missing; sequencing was by immunoSEQ multiplex PCR. From that table come the V and J calls and clone size; the DNA was used to work out D and trimming. The sample contains 250,000 to 400,000 clones, roughly nine tenths of which appear only once. Source material: peripheral blood. This clonotype originated in a woman in her twenties or thirties with COVID-19, enrolled during active disease.

CDR3 DNA: TGTGCCAGTTCCCGTGGGGGGGGCACTGAAGCTTTCTTT. Translating it yields CASSRGGGTEAFF. The gene calls are TRBV3-1 (or the pseudogene TRBV3-2) and TRBJ1-1; tentative D call: TRBD1 (5 bases). Germline V gene sequence: CDR1 LGHDT, CDR2 YNNKEL (reference sequence). The length of the CDR3 is 13 residues. Trimming shortened V by 9 bases and J by 4 bases, and 15 bases separated the two germline ends.